This T cell receptor beta chain was sequenced in a study of regulatory T cells in long-lasting Graves disease. Study at large: Antithyroid drug exposure in newly diagnosed Graves' patients had lasted under 3 months.

Assembly of TCR beta libraries relied on iRepertoire HTBI primers together with Arm-PCR of CDR3 regions. TCRdb reprocessed the multiplex PCR reads with MiXCR, giving one entry per CDR3 protein. The sample holds about 350,000 distinct CDR3 sequences; 16% are singletons and the top ten take just under 30%. Germline V gene sequence: CDR1 LGHNA, CDR2 YSLEER. The V and J ends lost 0 bases and 5 bases respectively, with 13 bases between them. The CDR3 contains 16 residues. This clonotype was seen ten or more times. As to time point: newly diagnosed GD, antithyroid drugs for less than 3 months. RNA from PBMCs was the source of the TCR library. These data were also filed under a second study, of T cells in Graves' hyperthyroidism and ophthalmopathy.

Specimen: peripheral blood mononuclear cells (PBMCs), collected at new diagnosis, from a patient treated with antithyroid drugs. The receptor comes from a man aged 35 to 55 with Graves disease. The chain joins TRBV4-3 to TRBJ2-2, with no clear D. Written as DNA, the CDR3 is TGCGCCAGCAGCCAAGATCATGGCCGGCAAACCGGGGAGCTGTTTTTT. Protein sequence: CASSQDHGRQTGELFF.